Listed below are T cell receptor beta chains from one sample, sequenced in a study of T cell responses to AZD1222 COVID-19 vaccine. The repertoire was sequenced with immunoSEQ multiplex PCR; TCRdb's copy has only in-frame clones and lacks some. The profile shows more than 85,000 clones, about 87% of them singletons. This specimen consisted of peripheral blood, obtained on day 0 of AZD1222 vaccination. Every receptor here comes from an adult in good health. Each CDR3 is given with its conserved first and last residue. D genes are given only for firm matches. The size entry is marked missing in some rows and otherwise reads once, few, many or a size class.

d_call,j_call,v_call,clone_size,cdr3_aa,cdr3_nt
NA,TRBJ1-6,TRBV13,NA,CASSLTRGPLHF,TGTGCCAGCAGCCTGACGCGGGGGCCCCTCCACTTT
TRBD1,TRBJ1-6,TRBV5-6,NA,CASSYRTGGSYNSPLHF,TGTGCCAGCAGCTATCGGACAGGGGGGTCCTATAATTCACCCCTCCACTTT
NA,TRBJ2-2,TRBV7-9,once,CASSLTATGELFF,TGTGCCAGCAGCTTGACTGCCACCGGGGAGCTGTTTTTT
TRBD1,TRBJ1-4,TRBV5-8,NA,CASSFRQGGVEKLFF,TGTGCCAGCAGCTTCCGACAGGGAGGAGTTGAAAAACTGTTTTTT
TRBD1,TRBJ1-2,TRBV4-2,NA,CASSQAPGQGGYGYTF,TGTGCCAGCAGCCAAGCCCCAGGACAGGGGGGCTATGGCTACACCTTC
TRBD2,TRBJ2-1,TRBV11-3,NA,CASSRGLAENEQFF,TGTGCCAGCAGCAGGGGACTAGCAGAGAATGAGCAGTTCTTC
NA,TRBJ1-2,TRBV9,NA,CASSRDRNYGYTF,TGTGCCAGCAGCCGTGACAGAAACTATGGCTACACCTTC
NA,TRBJ2-1,TRBV27,NA,CASTSRSGGYGNEQFF,TGTGCCAGCACCTCACGGTCAGGCGGATACGGCAATGAGCAGTTCTTC
TRBD1,TRBJ1-2,TRBV12-3/TRBV12-4,NA,CASSFQGAGGYTF,TGTGCCAGCAGTTTCCAGGGGGCCGGCGGCTACACCTTC
TRBD1,TRBJ1-4,TRBV7-2,NA,CASSFRTGRNEKLFF,TGTGCCAGCAGCTTCCGGACAGGGCGGAATGAAAAACTGTTTTTT
NA,TRBJ2-7,TRBV25-1,NA,CASSDDIYEQYF,TGTGCCAGCAGTGACGACATCTACGAGCAGTACTTC
NA,TRBJ1-1,TRBV4-1,NA,CASSQREGNTEAFF,TGCGCCAGCAGCCAACGCGAGGGGAACACTGAAGCTTTCTTT
NA,TRBJ2-7,TRBV5-1,NA,CASSLTSGVILYEQYF,TGCGCCAGCAGCTTGACTTCGGGGGTCATACTCTACGAGCAGTACTTC
TRBD2,TRBJ2-1,TRBV7-9,NA,CASSLAPGLASSYNEQFF,TGTGCCAGCAGCTTAGCCCCCGGACTAGCGAGCTCCTACAATGAGCAGTTCTTC
NA,TRBJ2-1,TRBV6-5,NA,CASSYVGEQFF,TGTGCCAGCAGTTATGTTGGGGAGCAGTTCTTC
NA,TRBJ1-2,TRBV6-5,once,CASRGFVDGYTF,TGTGCCAGCAGAGGATTCGTGGATGGCTACACCTTC
TRBD1,TRBJ1-4,TRBV18,NA,CASSLTGQLNEKLFF,TGTGCCAGCTCCCTAACGGGACAGCTTAATGAAAAACTGTTTTTT
TRBD1,TRBJ1-3,TRBV4-1,NA,CASSQEQGAGNTIYF,TGCGCCAGCAGCCAAGAACAGGGGGCTGGAAACACCATATATTTT
TRBD1,TRBJ2-3,TRBV6-5,NA,CASSYLVGQGADTQYF,TGTGCCAGCAGTTACTTGGTGGGACAGGGGGCAGATACGCAGTATTTT
NA,TRBJ1-1,TRBV30,NA,CAWRDGGILNTEAFF,TGTGCCTGGAGGGACGGCGGAATCCTTAACACTGAAGCTTTCTTT
NA,TRBJ2-1,TRBV10-3,NA,CAISQDSPNEQFF,TGTGCCATCAGTCAGGATTCACCCAATGAGCAGTTCTTC
NA,TRBJ2-7,TRBV28,NA,CASSFSRVYEQYF,TGTGCCAGCAGTTTCTCCAGGGTGTACGAGCAGTACTTC
NA,TRBJ1-3,TRBV19,NA,CATSTAFSGNTIYF,TGTGCCACCTCGACAGCCTTCTCTGGAAACACCATATATTTT
NA,TRBJ2-1,TRBV7-6,NA,CASGGRGEQFF,TGTGCCAGCGGGGGCAGAGGTGAGCAGTTCTTC
TRBD1,TRBJ1-2,TRBV29-1,NA,CSVQWTGGNYGYTF,TGCAGCGTACAATGGACAGGGGGGAACTATGGCTACACCTTC
NA,TRBJ2-5,TRBV13,NA,CASTSTAQETQYF,TGTGCCAGCACCTCGACAGCCCAAGAGACCCAGTACTTC
NA,TRBJ2-1,TRBV19,NA,CASGHGGAYNEQFF,TGTGCCAGTGGCCACGGAGGAGCTTACAATGAGCAGTTCTTC
NA,TRBJ1-1,TRBV7-9,NA,CASSLGPTNAEAFF,TGTGCCAGCAGCTTGGGGCCGACGAACGCTGAAGCTTTCTTT